The T cell receptor (beta chain) described here comes from a study of blood T cells in healthy people across ages (dated by TCRdb to 2014 to 2015). For the study in its entirety: In model experiments, roughly one uniquely barcoded TCR beta cDNA molecule per two T cells was captured by template switching. To track age-related changes in TCR beta repertoire diversity, the study relied on deep sequencing normalized with unique cDNA molecular identifiers. To avoid experimental bias, donors of different ages were randomly spread across the sequencing lanes. Donors were grouped into four age groups: young (average roughly 17 years), middle-aged (about 40), aged (approximately 67) and long-lived (just over 80). Using the same blood draw, the study looked at two additional independent replicas of 1 million unique cDNA reads for two donors, one aged 18 to 30 and the other aged 80 or older.

General conclusions and limits of the study: Because profiling used bulk unsorted PBMCs, naive and antigen-experienced compartments could not be compared conclusively. The long-lived group showed more naive CD4+ T cells, fewer expanded clones and increased TCR diversity than the aged group, suggesting age selection. There was a strong correlation between observed TCR beta diversity and the percentage of naive T cells measured by flow cytometry. Observed TCR beta diversity per million T cells fell roughly linearly with age, and a significant reduction was already apparent by age roughly 40. Estimates of total diversity from one million sequenced T cells were regarded as lower bounds and underestimates. Because donor CMV infection status was unknown, age-related changes in expanded clonotypes were potentially confounded.

Library method: 5' RACE. The data were produced on an Illumina HiSeq 2500. The second PCR ran for roughly 7 to 11 cycles and used a J-beta primer mix along with a sample-barcoded 5' primer. A template-switch 5' adaptor carrying 12 random nucleotides introduced a unique molecular identifier onto each TCR beta cDNA molecule. At least 2.5 million CDR3-containing paired-end reads were obtained from each sample. First-strand cDNA synthesis was performed from all RNA using the Mint cDNA synthesis kit, with priming by a TRBC-specific oligonucleotide. All cDNA was treated with uracil-DNA glycosylase and then went through a first 18-cycle PCR with the universal primers M1SS and BC2_uni_R. The study's processing was this. For normalization, 1 million high-quality reads were randomly selected from each sample, with every read carrying a distinct molecular identifier. Reads sharing molecular identifiers were discarded rather than binned into consensus sequences. MiTCR, run with a Q25 quality threshold and the strictest error-elimination algorithm, handled CDR3 identification, clonotype clustering and error correction. Lower-bound total TCR beta diversity was estimated with a nonparametric unseen species model using Euler transformation. The raw public data were reprocessed by TCRdb itself: fastp quality trimming at Q25, MiXCR clonotype calling, in-frame beta chains only. Every distinct CDR3 protein forms one entry, paired with its most common genes and DNA. The V and J calls come from TCRdb's annotation, not from the publication. A total of fewer than 1.5 million distinct CDR3 sequences appear in this sample, about 43% of them only once. Roughly 7.7% of the sample comes from the top ten.

On this clonotype: It has no known antigen specificity. No per-base quality is available; no much larger clone lies one base away.

The 40 or so donors, aged roughly 6 to 95 years, were systemically healthy Caucasian individuals from Russia. Each donor gave ten milliliters of peripheral blood, collected into EDTA-treated Vacutainer tubes. Ficoll-Paque density-gradient centrifugation was used to isolate PBMCs, with at least 6.5 million per sample. Trizol reagent was used to extract total RNA from the PBMCs, yielding at least 5.5 micrograms per sample. The percentages of naive CD45RAhigh/CD27high T cells were determined by flow cytometry on a PBMC aliquot from every donor. V lost 4 bases and J lost 4 bases; the stretch between them is 8 bases long. The CDR3 runs 13 amino acids, cysteine and phenylalanine included. The CDR3 DNA has 39 bases and is translated from base 1.

Material: blood. The chain uses TRBV12-3 or TRBV12-4 and TRBJ2-1, with no confident D gene call. The origin of this receptor is a woman aged 18 to 35 in good health. The CDR3 reads CASSSPEYNEQFF. The sequence in DNA is TGTGCCAGCAGTTCCCCGGAGTACAATGAGCAGTTCTTC.